The rows below give T cell receptor beta chains drawn from one sample of a study of blood T cell repertoires in COVID-19. Produced via immunoSEQ multiplex PCR; TCRdb's table is partial and in-frame only. The sample shows about 36,000 clones, about 81% of them seen only once. Sequencing input: peripheral blood. The receptors shown here come from a human donor in a cohort sampled during active or convalescent COVID-19. The donor label of this sample is uncertain. Each CDR3 is given with its conserved first and last residue. D genes are given only for firm matches. Expanded clones get a size class; other rows say once, few or many, or leave the size out.

TRBJ1-2,NA,TRBV7-9,NA,TGTGCCAGCAGCCGGGATGGGTTTCGTGGCTACACCTTC,CASSRDGFRGYTF
TRBJ2-2,NA,TRBV11-2,NA,TGTGCCAGCAGCCTCCGGGCCCCCAACCGACTACACACCGGGGAGCTGTTTTTT,CASSLRAPNRLHTGELFF
TRBJ1-4,NA,TRBV7-2,NA,TGTGCCAGCAGCTTAACAGGCCGGCGTAATGAAAAACTGTTTTTT,CASSLTGRRNEKLFF
TRBJ2-3,NA,TRBV24-1,NA,TGTGCCACGCGAGCAAGGGGCCCAGATACGCAGTATTTT,CATRARGPDTQYF
TRBJ1-2,NA,TRBV6-8,NA,TGTGCCAGCACTTTAGACATCAAATACGGCTACACCTTC,CASTLDIKYGYTF
TRBJ1-1,TRBD1,TRBV19,NA,TGTGCCAGTACCCCGACAGGGCCGAACACTGAAGCTTTCTTT,CASTPTGPNTEAFF
TRBJ1-5,NA,TRBV30,NA,TGTGCCTGGAGTGTCCAAGGCCCCCCGGGTGATCAGCCCCAGCATTTT,CAWSVQGPPGDQPQHF
TRBJ2-1,TRBD2,TRBV7-3,NA,TGTGCCAGCAGCACCCGGACTAGCGGGTCTATACAGGGTGAGCAGTTCTTC,CASSTRTSGSIQGEQFF
TRBJ2-2,NA,TRBV5-6,NA,TGTGCCAGCAGCAAGGGGTGGGAGCTGTTTTTT,CASSKGWELFF
TRBJ1-1,NA,TRBV5-5,NA,TGTGCCAGCAGCTTGGACGACAGGAGAAACACTGAAGCTTTCTTT,CASSLDDRRNTEAFF
TRBJ2-5,TRBD2,TRBV5-6,few,TGTGCCAGCAGCTTGGAAAGGGGACTAGCGGAAGAGACCCAGTACTTC,CASSLERGLAEETQYF
TRBJ1-2,NA,TRBV18,NA,TGTGCCAGCTCACCAAGGACCTCGGGGGGTGCTAACTATGGCTACACCTTC,CASSPRTSGGANYGYTF
TRBJ1-5,NA,TRBV6-6,NA,TGTGCCAGCAGTTACGTCGGGGGAGATCAGCCCCAGCATTTT,CASSYVGGDQPQHF
TRBJ2-5,TRBD2,TRBV30,NA,TGTGCCTGGAGTTTACTAGCGGGAGTTCTTTACTTC,CAWSLLAGVLYF
TRBJ2-3,TRBD2,TRBV7-9,NA,TGTGCCAGCAGCGCGGGGACTAGCGTTGGGACAGATACGCAGTATTTT,CASSAGTSVGTDTQYF